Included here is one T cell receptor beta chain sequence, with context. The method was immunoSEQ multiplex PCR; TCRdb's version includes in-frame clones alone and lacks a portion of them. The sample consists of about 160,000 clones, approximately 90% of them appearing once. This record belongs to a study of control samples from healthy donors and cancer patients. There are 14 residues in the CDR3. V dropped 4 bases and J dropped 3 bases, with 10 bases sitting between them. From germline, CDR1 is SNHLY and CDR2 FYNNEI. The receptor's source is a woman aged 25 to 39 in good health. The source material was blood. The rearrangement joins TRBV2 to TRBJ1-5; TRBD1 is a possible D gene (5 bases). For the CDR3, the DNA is TGTGCCAGCAGTGGACAGTCTTTCAATCAGCCCCAGCATTTT. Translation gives CASSGQSFNQPQHF.